This entry lists 6 T cell receptor beta chains sequenced from one sample in a study of T cells in Graves' hyperthyroidism and ophthalmopathy. Amplified regions were TCR beta CDR3 sequences from RNA transcripts. TCR CDR3 regions were first amplified by RT-PCR with HTBI primers. TCRdb ran MiXCR on the multiplex PCR reads and lists one entry per CDR3 protein. The data contain a few hundred thousand distinct CDR3 sequences, roughly 15% of them singletons. Input material: blood. These receptors were obtained from a woman aged 40-49 years with Graves' hyperthyroidism that later progressed to Graves' ophthalmopathy.

This clonotype has only a few counts. V usage is TRBV9 and J usage is TRBJ2-7; 11 bases are shared with TRBD2. This CDR3 region has 16 residues. The V and J ends lost 2 bases and 2 bases, in that order; junction bases with no gene match: 6. Germline V lookup: CDR1 SGDLS, CDR2 YYNGEE. CDR3 protein: CASSVIAGGPPYEQYF. CDR3 sequence (DNA): TGTGCCAGCAGCGTGATAGCGGGAGGGCCCCCCTACGAGCAGTACTTC.

Many counts were recorded for this clonotype. The rearrangement joins TRBV6-1 to TRBJ2-5, with TRBD2 as a possible D gene (5 bases). Germline V gene data show CDR1 as MNHNS and CDR2 as SASEGT. The V end lost 1 base, the J end lost 2 bases, and 11 bases lay between the germline ends. The CDR3 covers 15 residues. For the CDR3, the DNA is TGTGCCAGCAGTGAAGATGAGGGTACACAAGAGACCCAGTACTTC. It codes for CASSEDEGTQETQYF.

This clonotype has at least ten counts. The chain has TRBV30 and TRBJ2-3; D is unresolved. CDR3 length: 13 residues. Deletions cut 5 bases from V and 2 bases from J, with 11 bases between. From germline, CDR1 is GTSNPN and CDR2 SVGIG (reference sequence). The CDR3 DNA reads TGTGCCTGGGAGGATCTTAACACAGATACGCAGTATTTT. Amino acids: CAWEDLNTDTQYF. Full variable domain (remainder filled in from reference TRBV30 and TRBJ2-3): SQTIHQWPATLVQPVGSPLSLECTVEGTSNPNLYWYRQAAGRGLQLLFYSVGIGQISSEVPQNLSASRPQDRQFILSSKKLLLSDSGFYLCAWEDLNTDTQYFGPGTRLTVL.

The chain combines TRBV28 with TRBJ2-7, with a tentative D call TRBD1 (6 bases). The CDR3 is 13 residues long. CDR1 and CDR2 from the germline V gene are MDHEN and SYDVKM. Trimming stripped 8 bases from V and 1 base from J, with 12 bases between. CDR3 DNA sequence: TGTGCCAGCGGCCTGGACAGTTCCTACGAGCAGTACTTC. Amino acid sequence: CASGLDSSYEQYF.

Ten or more counts support this clonotype. The V call is TRBV4-1, the J call TRBJ2-1; 8 bases line up with TRBD2. Germline V lookup: CDR1 MGHRA, CDR2 YSYEKL. This CDR3 is built from 15 residues. The ends lost 3 bases at V and 6 bases at J; junction bases unmatched: 7. The CDR3 region has the DNA TGCGCCAGCAGCCACCCAGCGGGAGTGGGCAATGAGCAGTTCTTC. Amino acids: CASSHPAGVGNEQFF.

This clonotype was observed many times. The chain has TRBV27 and TRBJ2-1; the D is unclear. Germline CDR1 reads MNHEY; CDR2 reads SMNVEV (reference sequence). Trimming shortened V by 4 bases and J by 4 bases, and 11 bases separated the two germline ends. There are 14 residues in the CDR3. Written as DNA, the CDR3 is TGTGCCAGCAGTTGGGTAGACTCGTACAATGAGCAGTTCTTC. Translated: CASSWVDSYNEQFF.